The following is a T cell receptor (beta chain) sequence with its context. The data were taken from a study of blood T cell repertoires in COVID-19. Across the study: The origin of the acute and convalescent COVID-19 samples was the United States, Italy and Spain. The cDNA or gDNA used as material had been derived from T cells, B-cell-depleted T cells, or PBMCs.

Original processing notes: Researchers report that nucleated cell counts were estimated from reference gene primer amplification. Sequencing used immunoSEQ multiplex PCR; TCRdb keeps in-frame clones, though not all of them. That table gives V, J and clone size, and the DNA gave D and trimming. The sample contains about 120,000 clones, about nine tenths of which appear only once. This clonotype was sampled from a human donor with active COVID-19. The donor label of this sample is uncertain. The sample comprised peripheral blood.

The CDR3 loop reads CAGAFNSNQPQHF. The CDR3 DNA sequence: TGTGCTGGGGCTTTTAATAGCAATCAGCCCCAGCATTTT. The chain combines TRBV6-6 with TRBJ1-5, with D perhaps matching TRBD1 (5 bases). CDR1 is MNHNY, CDR2 SVGAGI, per germline (reference sequence). The length of the CDR3 is 13 residues.